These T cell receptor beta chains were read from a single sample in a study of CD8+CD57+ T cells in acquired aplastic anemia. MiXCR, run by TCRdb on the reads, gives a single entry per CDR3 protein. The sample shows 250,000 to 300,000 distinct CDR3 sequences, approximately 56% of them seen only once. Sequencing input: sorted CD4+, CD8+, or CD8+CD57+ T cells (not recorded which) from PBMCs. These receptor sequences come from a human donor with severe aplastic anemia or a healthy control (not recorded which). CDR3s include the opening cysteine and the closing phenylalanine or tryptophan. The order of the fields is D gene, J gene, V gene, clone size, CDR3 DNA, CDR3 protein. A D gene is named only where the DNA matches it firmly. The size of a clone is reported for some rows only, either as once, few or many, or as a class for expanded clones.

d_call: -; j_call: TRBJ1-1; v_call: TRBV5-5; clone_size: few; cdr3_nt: TGTGCCAGCAGCTTGAGTGGAGGGGGTGAAGCTTTCTTT; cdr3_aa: CASSLSGGGEAFF
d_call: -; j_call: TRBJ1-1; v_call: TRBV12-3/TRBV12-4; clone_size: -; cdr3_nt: TGTGCCAGCAGGCCGGGACTAGCTTTCTTT; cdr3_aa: CASRPGLAFF
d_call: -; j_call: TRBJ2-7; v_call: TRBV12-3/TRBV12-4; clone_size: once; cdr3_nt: TGTGCCAGCAAAACTGGACAGTTAAACGAGCAGTACTTC; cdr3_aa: CASKTGQLNEQYF
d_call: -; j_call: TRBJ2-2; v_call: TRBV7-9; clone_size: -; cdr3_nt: TGTGCCAGCAGCTTGGGCTTGGCCCTGGACGGGGAGCTGTTTTTT; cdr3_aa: CASSLGLALDGELFF
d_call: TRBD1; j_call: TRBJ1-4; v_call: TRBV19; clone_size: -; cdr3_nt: TGTGCCGTGGGGACAGGGGGGAATGAAAAACTGTTTTTT; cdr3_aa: CAVGTGGNEKLFF
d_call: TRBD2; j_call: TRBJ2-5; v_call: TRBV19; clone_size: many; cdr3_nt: TGTGCCAGTAGTATACAGGGAGGGGTGCGGGAGACCCAGTACTTC; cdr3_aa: CASSIQGGVRETQYF
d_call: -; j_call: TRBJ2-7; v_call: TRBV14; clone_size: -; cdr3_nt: TGTGCCAGCAGCCGCGGGATCGGACCCGCCTACGAGCAGTACTTC; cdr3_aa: CASSRGIGPAYEQYF
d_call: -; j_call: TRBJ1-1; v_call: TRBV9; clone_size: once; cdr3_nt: TGTGCCAGCGGGGGAACAGTGAACACTGAAGCTTTCTTT; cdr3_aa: CASGGTVNTEAFF
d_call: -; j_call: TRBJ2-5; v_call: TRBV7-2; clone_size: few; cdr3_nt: TGTGCCAGCAGCTTAGGTCGTCGACTAGACGGGGCCCAAGAGACCCAGTACTTC; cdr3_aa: CASSLGRRLDGAQETQYF
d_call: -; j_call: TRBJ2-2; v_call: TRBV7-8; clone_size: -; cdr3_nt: TGTGCCAGCAGCCGCGGAGTAGGGCTGTTTTTT; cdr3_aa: CASSRGVGLFF
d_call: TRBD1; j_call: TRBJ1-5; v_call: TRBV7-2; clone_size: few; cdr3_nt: TGTGCCAGCAGCTACCAGGACAGGGTTATTGGGCAGCCCCAGCATTTT; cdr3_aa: CASSYQDRVIGQPQHF
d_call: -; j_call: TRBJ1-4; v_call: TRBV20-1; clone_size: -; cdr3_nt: TGCAGTGCTAGAGATGAAAAACTGTTTTTT; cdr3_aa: CSARDEKLFF
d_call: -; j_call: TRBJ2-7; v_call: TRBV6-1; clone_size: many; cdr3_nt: TGTGCCAGCGGATTGGGGGGGCGCACCTACGAGCAGTACTTC; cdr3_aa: CASGLGGRTYEQYF
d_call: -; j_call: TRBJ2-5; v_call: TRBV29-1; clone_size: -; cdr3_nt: TGCAGCGTTGAGCAACCATATCGGCGGGGACGCGGGGAGACCCAGTACTTC; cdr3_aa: CSVEQPYRRGRGETQYF
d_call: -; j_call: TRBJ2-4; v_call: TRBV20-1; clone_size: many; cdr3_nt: TGCAGTGCTAGAGATATGCTTCTTGGGCAAAACATTCAGTACTTC; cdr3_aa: CSARDMLLGQNIQYF
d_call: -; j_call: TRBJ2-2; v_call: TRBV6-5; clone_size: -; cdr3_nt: TGTGCCAGCAGTTACTCCCTCGGCACCGGGGAGCTGTTTTTT; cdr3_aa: CASSYSLGTGELFF
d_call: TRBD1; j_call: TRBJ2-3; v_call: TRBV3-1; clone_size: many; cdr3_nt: TGTGCCAGCAGCCAACCGGGACAGGGGACAGATACGCAGTATTTT; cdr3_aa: CASSQPGQGTDTQYF
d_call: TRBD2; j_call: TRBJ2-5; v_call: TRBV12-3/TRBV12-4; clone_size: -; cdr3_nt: TGTGCCAGCAGGGTGACTAGCGGGGGGGCCCAGTACTTC; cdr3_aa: CASRVTSGGAQYF
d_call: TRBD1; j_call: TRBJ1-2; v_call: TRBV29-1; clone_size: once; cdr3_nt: TGCAGCGTCCTCCTCCCAGGGGGGTATTGGGGACAGAGTGGCTACACCTTC; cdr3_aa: CSVLLPGGYWGQSGYTF
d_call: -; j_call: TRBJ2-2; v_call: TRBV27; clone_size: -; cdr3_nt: TGTGCCAGCAGTTTAGCTACCGGAGCGAACACCGGGGAGCTGTTTTTT; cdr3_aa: CASSLATGANTGELFF
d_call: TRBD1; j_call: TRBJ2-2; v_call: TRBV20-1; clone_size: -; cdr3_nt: TGCAGTGCTAGGGACAGGGGGTTGGGCGGGGAGCTGTTTTTT; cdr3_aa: CSARDRGLGGELFF
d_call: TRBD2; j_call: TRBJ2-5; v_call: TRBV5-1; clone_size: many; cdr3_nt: TGCGCCAGCAGCCAATACGGGGGGATGGAGACCCAGTACTTC; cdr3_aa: CASSQYGGMETQYF
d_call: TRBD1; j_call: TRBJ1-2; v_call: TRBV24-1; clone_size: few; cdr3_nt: TGTGCCACCAGTCCGGGGGGGACAGGGAACGGCTACACCTTC; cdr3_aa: CATSPGGTGNGYTF
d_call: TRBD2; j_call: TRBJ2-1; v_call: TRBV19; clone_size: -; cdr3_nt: TGTGCCAGTAGTATAGGGACTAGCGGCAATGAGCAGTTCTTC; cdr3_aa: CASSIGTSGNEQFF
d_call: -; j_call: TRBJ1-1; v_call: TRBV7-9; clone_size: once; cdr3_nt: TGTGCCAGCAGCGCCCGTTGGAGCGGGAACACTGAAGCTTTCTTT; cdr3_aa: CASSARWSGNTEAFF
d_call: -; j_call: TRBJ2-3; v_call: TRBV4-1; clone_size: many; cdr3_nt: TGCGCCAGCAGCCAAGATGGGGCCCTAGTGGCGGTTTGGGATACGCAGTATTTT; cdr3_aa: CASSQDGALVAVWDTQYF
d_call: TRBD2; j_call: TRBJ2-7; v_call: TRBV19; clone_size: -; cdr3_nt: TGTGCCAGTAGTTCCGCTAGCGGGGCCTACGAGCAGTACTTC; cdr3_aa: CASSSASGAYEQYF
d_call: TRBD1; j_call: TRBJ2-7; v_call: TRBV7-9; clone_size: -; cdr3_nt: TGTGCCAGCAGCCCAAGACAGGGTGCCAGCGAGCAGTACTTC; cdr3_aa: CASSPRQGASEQYF
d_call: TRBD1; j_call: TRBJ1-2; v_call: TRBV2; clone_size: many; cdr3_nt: TGTGCCAGCAGTGTAGGGGACAGGGGGACCTATGGCTACACCTTC; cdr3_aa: CASSVGDRGTYGYTF
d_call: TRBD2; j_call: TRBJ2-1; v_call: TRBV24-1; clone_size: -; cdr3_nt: TGTGCCACCAGTGCCTCCGGGGGGTCCTACAATGAGCAGTTCTTC; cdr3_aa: CATSASGGSYNEQFF